One sample yielded the 14 T cell receptor beta chains listed below, sequenced in a study of T-cell reconstitution after alpha-beta-depleted transplantation in children. It was with unique molecular identifiers that the TCRbeta library was prepared. TCRdb re-derived calls from the PCR reads in MiXCR, one entry per CDR3 protein. The table lists 700,000 or so distinct CDR3 sequences, under 15% of them singletons, with approximately 0.8% in the top ten. The sequencing here drew on PBMCs, taken before TCRalphabeta/CD19-depleted stem cell transplant. Receptors originate from a girl between 2 and 10 years old with congenital amegakaryocytic thrombocytopenia, due to receive a stem cell transplant.

The CDR3 nucleotides read TGTGCCAGCAGTTTACCGGAGGATGAGACCCAGTACTTC. Translation gives CASSLPEDETQYF. The J gene is TRBJ2-5, the V gene TRBV28; D is possibly TRBD2 (5 bases). CDR3 length: 13 residues. Trimming cost V 2 bases and J 5 bases, with 9 bases left between them. Germline loops: CDR1 MDHEN, CDR2 SYDVKM.

In this sample, this clonotype turned up many times. The CDR3, as DNA: TGCAGCGTCCTAGCGGGTTCAACCTACGAGCAGTACTTC. Its translation: CSVLAGSTYEQYF. The gene calls are TRBV29-1 and TRBJ2-7; 8 bases are shared with TRBD2. CDR3 length: 13 amino acids. V lost 6 bases and J lost 2; bases outside the gene matches: 6. Germline CDR1 SQVTM, CDR2 ANQGSEA.

This clonotype was counted many times. V and J are TRBV20-1 and TRBJ2-5; D call uncertain. Trimming pared 1 base from V and 0 bases from J, leaving 3 bases between. From germline, CDR1 is DFQATT and CDR2 SNEGSKA (reference sequence). This CDR3 spans 12 amino acids. CDR3 amino acids: CSARGYQETQYF. The CDR3 region has the DNA TGCAGTGCTAGAGGGTACCAAGAGACCCAGTACTTC.

This clonotype was recorded at least ten times. V usage is TRBV12-3 or TRBV12-4 and J usage is TRBJ2-7; D unresolved. Trimming took off 8 bases at V and 5 bases at J, with 22 bases between the two ends. The CDR3 has 15 amino acids. The CDR3 is CASGLRSSGFDEQYF. CDR3 in DNA: TGTGCCAGCGGCCTGCGTTCGTCGGGTTTCGACGAGCAGTACTTC.

This clonotype has more than one count but fewer than ten. The CDR3 spells CASSPLAGPISYNEQFF. The CDR3 DNA sequence: TGTGCCAGCAGCCCCCTAGCGGGACCCATCTCCTACAATGAGCAGTTCTTC. The chain has TRBV7-8 and TRBJ2-1; 9 bases are a match to TRBD2. The germline CDR1 and CDR2 sequences are SGHVS and FQNEAQ. Trimming cost V 5 bases and J 0 bases; bases outside gene matches: 8. The CDR3 contains 17 residues.

This clonotype was detected many times. The chain uses TRBV15 and TRBJ2-5, with D perhaps being TRBD1 or TRBD2 (5 bases each). Germline lookup yields CDR1 LNHNV and CDR2 YYDKDF (reference sequence). Trimming took off 6 bases at V and 2 bases at J, with 10 bases between the two ends. The CDR3 loop spans 13 amino acids. CDR3 sequence reads: CATRTGTQETQYF. The CDR3 DNA reads as TGTGCCACCAGGACTGGGACGCAAGAGACCCAGTACTTC.

This clonotype has a handful of counts. The V gene is TRBV29-1, the J gene TRBJ1-1, with D uncertain. The CDR3 sequence is 11 residues long. Trimming removed 0 bases at V and 8 bases at J, with 7 bases between. The germline V gene has CDR1 SQVTM and CDR2 ANQGSEA. This CDR3 reads CSVEEPGEAFF. In DNA, the CDR3 is TGCAGCGTTGAAGAGCCCGGGGAAGCTTTCTTT.

This clonotype was seen at least ten times. V and J are TRBV5-1 and TRBJ2-7, with TRBD2 matching 8 bases. Germline loops: CDR1 SGHRS, CDR2 YFSETQ. The junction had 13 bases not matched to a gene; V was cut back by 2 bases and J by 6 bases. This CDR3 spans 16 amino acids. The CDR3 is CASSFSSSGRVGEQYF. CDR3 bases: TGCGCCAGCAGCTTCTCCTCGAGCGGGAGAGTTGGCGAGCAGTACTTC.

As regards this clonotype: A much larger clone differs from this one at a single base, so this may be a read error. V is TRBV5-1 and J is TRBJ2-1; no reliable D call. The CDR3 runs to 14 residues. Germline V gene lookup returns CDR1 SGHRS and CDR2 YFSETQ. V was cut by 0 bases and J by 7 bases, with 11 bases left in between. The CDR3 nucleotides read TGCGCCAGCAGCTTGGAGGGATGGAGAAATGAGCAGTTCTTC. The encoded protein is CASSLEGWRNEQFF.

This clonotype was seen repeatedly, ten times or more. CDR3 sequence reads: CASSSASDSYNEQFF. DNA for the CDR3: TGTGCCAGCAGCTCCGCTTCGGACTCCTACAATGAGCAGTTCTTC. The chain carries TRBV7-8 and TRBJ2-1; D is unresolved. Germline assignment: CDR1 SGHVS and CDR2 FQNEAQ. V lost 4 bases to trimming and J lost 0 bases, with 10 bases between them. The CDR3 sequence is 15 residues long.

This clonotype has at least ten counts. The rearrangement uses TRBV29-1 and TRBJ1-1; D unresolved. V was pared by 1 base and J by 7 bases, with 7 bases between. This CDR3 contains 11 residues. The V gene's germline CDR1 is SQVTM and CDR2 ANQGSEA. CDR3 sequence (DNA): TGCAGCGTTGAAGGATACAGTGAAGCTTTCTTT. The encoded protein is CSVEGYSEAFF.

This clonotype has ten or more counts. This sequence joins TRBV5-1 and TRBJ2-5, with 10 bases aligning to TRBD2. CDR3 size: 14 residues. Trimming took 6 bases from V and 5 from J; bases not matched to a gene: 7. Germline CDR1 SGHRS, CDR2 YFSETQ. CDR3 nucleotides: TGCGCCAGCATGAGGACTAGCGGAGGGGAGACCCAGTACTTC. Amino acid sequence: CASMRTSGGETQYF.

This clonotype has ten or more counts. The rearrangement joins TRBV29-1 to TRBJ2-7; D not certain. This CDR3 spans 11 amino acids. The germline gives CDR1 SQVTM, CDR2 ANQGSEA. V lost 5 bases, J lost 7 bases, and 12 bases lay in between. The CDR3 coding sequence is TGCAGCGTTTTTGTTGAGTTGGAGCAGTACTTC. Its translation: CSVFVELEQYF.

This clonotype was recorded at least ten times. J is TRBJ1-4 and V is TRBV20-1; TRBD1 might be the D (5 bases). With 4 bases removed from V and 4 bases from J, the gap between germline ends came to 10 bases. The CDR3 totals 13 residues. The germline gives CDR1 DFQATT, CDR2 SNEGSKA (reference sequence). The CDR3 region is CSAKDRRNEKLFF. The CDR3 region has the DNA TGCAGTGCTAAAGACAGACGTAATGAAAAACTGTTTTTT.